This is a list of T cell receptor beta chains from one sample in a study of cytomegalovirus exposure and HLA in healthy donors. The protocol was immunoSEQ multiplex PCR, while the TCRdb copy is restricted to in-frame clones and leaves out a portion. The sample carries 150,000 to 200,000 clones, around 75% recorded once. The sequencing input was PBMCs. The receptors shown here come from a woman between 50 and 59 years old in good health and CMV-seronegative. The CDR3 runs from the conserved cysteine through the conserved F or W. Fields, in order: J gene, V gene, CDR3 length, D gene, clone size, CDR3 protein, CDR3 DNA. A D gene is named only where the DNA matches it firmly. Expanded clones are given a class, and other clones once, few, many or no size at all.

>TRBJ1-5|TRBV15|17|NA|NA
CATSRARGAGLGQPQHF
TGTGCCACCAGCAGAGCGAGGGGAGCGGGTCTGGGTCAGCCCCAGCATTTT
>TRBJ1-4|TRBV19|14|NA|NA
CASSIGGPGEKLFF
TGTGCCAGTAGTATCGGAGGGCCTGGGGAAAAACTGTTTTTT
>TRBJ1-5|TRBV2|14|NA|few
CASRAEFSQGPQHF
TGTGCCAGCAGGGCCGAGTTTAGCCAGGGGCCCCAGCATTTT
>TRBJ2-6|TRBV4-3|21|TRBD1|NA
CASSQAVFGTDSHSGANVLTF
TGCGCCAGCAGCCAGGCCGTCTTCGGGACAGACTCCCACTCTGGGGCCAACGTCCTGACTTTC
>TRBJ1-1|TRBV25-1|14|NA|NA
CASSEGMTRAEAFF
TGTGCCAGCAGTGAAGGTATGACTCGTGCTGAAGCTTTCTTT
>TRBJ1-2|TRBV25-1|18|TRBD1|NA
CASRATLTGGPKGGGYTF
TGTGCCAGCAGAGCTACTCTGACAGGGGGCCCCAAAGGAGGTGGCTACACCTTC
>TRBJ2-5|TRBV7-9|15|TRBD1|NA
CASSLRTGGGETQYF
TGTGCCAGCAGCTTGCGGACAGGGGGTGGGGAGACCCAGTACTTC
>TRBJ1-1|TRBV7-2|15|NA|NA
CATDGRGGLNTEAFF
TGTGCCACCGACGGGAGGGGGGGCTTGAACACTGAAGCTTTCTTT
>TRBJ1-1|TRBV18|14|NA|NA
CASSPDRMNTEAFF
TGTGCCAGCTCACCGGACAGAATGAACACTGAAGCTTTCTTT
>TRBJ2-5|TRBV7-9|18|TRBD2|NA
CASSLDGWTSGREETQYF
TGTGCCAGCAGCTTAGATGGGTGGACTAGCGGGAGGGAAGAGACCCAGTACTTC
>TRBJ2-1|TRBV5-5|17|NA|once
CASSAEGLGHSYNEQFF
TGTGCCAGCAGCGCGGAAGGGTTGGGACATTCCTACAATGAGCAGTTCTTC
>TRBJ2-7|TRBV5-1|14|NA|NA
CASSSSGSSYEQYF
TGCGCCAGCAGCTCCTCAGGGTCCTCCTACGAGCAGTACTTC
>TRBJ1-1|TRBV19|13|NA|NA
CASSIQGNTEAFF
TGTGCCAGTAGTATTCAGGGGAACACTGAAGCTTTCTTT
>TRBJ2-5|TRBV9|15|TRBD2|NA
CASSARGDGGETQYF
TGTGCCAGCAGCGCGAGGGGTGACGGGGGGGAGACCCAGTACTTC
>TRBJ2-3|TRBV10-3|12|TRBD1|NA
CAISEYRGGQYF
TGTGCCATCAGTGAGTACAGGGGTGGGCAGTATTTT
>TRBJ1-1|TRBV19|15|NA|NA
CASSILGRSGGQAFF
TGTGCCAGTAGTATTTTAGGCCGGTCGGGGGGGCAGGCTTTCTTT
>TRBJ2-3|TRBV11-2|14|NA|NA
CASSESPRTDTQYF
TGTGCCAGCAGCGAGTCACCTCGCACAGATACGCAGTATTTT
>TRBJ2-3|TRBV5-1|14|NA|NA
CASSTPTVPDTQYF
TGCGCCAGCAGCACCCCGACAGTCCCAGATACGCAGTATTTT
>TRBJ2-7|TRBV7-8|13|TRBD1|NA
CASSPRPGGEQYF
TGTGCCAGCAGCCCCCGCCCAGGGGGCGAGCAGTACTTC
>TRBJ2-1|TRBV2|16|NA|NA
CASTQAGDRAYNEQFF
TGTGCCAGCACCCAAGCGGGGGACAGGGCTTACAATGAGCAGTTCTTC
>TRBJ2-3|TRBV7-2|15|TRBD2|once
CASSLMTSGADTQYF
TGTGCCAGCAGCTTAATGACTAGCGGGGCAGATACGCAGTATTTT
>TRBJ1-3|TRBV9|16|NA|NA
CASSVGGGFSGNTIYF
TGTGCCAGCAGCGTAGGGGGAGGGTTCTCTGGAAACACCATATATTTT
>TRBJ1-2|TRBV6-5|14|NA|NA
CASSYSTGKSGYTF
TGTGCCAGCAGTTACTCAACAGGGAAAAGCGGCTACACCTTC
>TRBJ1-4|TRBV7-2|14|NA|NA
CASSLVSSNEKLFF
TGTGCCAGCAGCTTAGTATCGAGTAATGAAAAACTGTTTTTT
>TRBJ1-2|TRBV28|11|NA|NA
CASSWSIGYTF
TGTGCCAGCAGTTGGAGCATCGGCTACACCTTC
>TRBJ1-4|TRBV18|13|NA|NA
CASSGTRNEKLFF
TGTGCCAGCTCAGGGACACGGAATGAAAAACTGTTTTTT
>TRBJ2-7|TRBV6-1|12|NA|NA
CASRESSYEQYF
TGTGCCAGCAGGGAGAGCTCCTACGAGCAGTACTTC
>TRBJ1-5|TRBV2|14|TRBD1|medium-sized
CASKEQGSNQPQHF
TGTGCCAGCAAAGAACAGGGGAGCAATCAGCCCCAGCATTTT
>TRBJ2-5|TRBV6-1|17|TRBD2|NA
CASSEWGTSGSKETQYF
TGTGCCAGCAGTGAATGGGGCACTAGCGGGAGCAAGGAGACCCAGTACTTC
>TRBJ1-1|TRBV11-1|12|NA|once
CASSVRVTEAFF
TGTGCCAGCAGCGTCAGGGTCACTGAAGCTTTCTTT
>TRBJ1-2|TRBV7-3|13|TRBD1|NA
CASSPPGQGMYTF
TGTGCCAGCAGCCCACCGGGACAGGGCATGTACACCTTC
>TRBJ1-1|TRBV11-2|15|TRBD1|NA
CASSDTTGAGTEAFF
TGTGCCAGCAGCGATACAACAGGGGCGGGCACTGAAGCTTTCTTT
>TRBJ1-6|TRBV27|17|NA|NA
CASTTLPLRDRNSPLHF
TGTGCCAGCACGACCCTACCGCTCCGGGATAGAAATTCACCCCTCCACTTT
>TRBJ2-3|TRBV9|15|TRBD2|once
CASSVDSGGHSTQYF
TGTGCCAGCAGCGTAGACTCGGGAGGGCACAGTACGCAGTATTTT
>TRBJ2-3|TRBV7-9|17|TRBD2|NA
CASSSYGLGLGTDTQYF
TGTGCCAGCAGCTCCTATGGACTGGGACTAGGCACAGATACGCAGTATTTT
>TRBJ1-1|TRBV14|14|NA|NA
CASSQDGRGPEAFF
TGTGCCAGCAGCCAAGATGGCAGGGGACCTGAAGCTTTCTTT
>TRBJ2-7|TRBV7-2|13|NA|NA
CASSYRELYEQYF
TGTGCCAGCAGCTACAGGGAACTCTACGAGCAGTACTTC
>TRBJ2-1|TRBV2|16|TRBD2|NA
CASSEAGLAAINEQFF
TGTGCCAGCAGTGAAGCAGGACTAGCGGCAATCAATGAGCAGTTCTTC
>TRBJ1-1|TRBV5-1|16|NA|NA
CASSLGGAYLNTEVFF
TGCGCCAGCAGCTTAGGGGGGGCCTACCTGAACACTGAAGTTTTCTTT
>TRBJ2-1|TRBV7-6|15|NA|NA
CASSLGASPWYEQFF
TGTGCCAGCAGCTTAGGCGCTAGCCCTTGGTACGAGCAGTTCTTC
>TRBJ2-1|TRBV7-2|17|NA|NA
CASSQPRGGGSYNEQFF
TGTGCCAGCAGTCAGCCTAGGGGGGGTGGCTCCTACAATGAGCAGTTCTTC
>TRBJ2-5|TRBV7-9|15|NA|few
CASSSLTSYQETQYF
TGTGCCAGCAGCTCCCTGACTAGTTATCAAGAGACCCAGTACTTC